This T cell receptor (beta chain) was sequenced in a study of blood T cell repertoires in COVID-19. Assay: immunoSEQ multiplex PCR; the TCRdb copy retains only in-frame clones and omits some. This table has about 150,000 clones, about 81% appearing once. Germline V lookup: CDR1 LNHDA, CDR2 SQIVND (reference sequence). This CDR3 region has 14 residues. The V and J ends lost 5 bases and 4 bases respectively, with 14 bases between them. The rearrangement links TRBV19 to TRBJ2-5, with D possibly being TRBD2 (6 bases). The sequenced sample was PBMCs or T cells enriched from blood (not recorded which). This clonotype originated in a middle-aged man who had recovered from COVID-19. CDR3 region: CASSSSSAPETQYF. The CDR3 coding sequence is TGTGCCAGTAGTTCCTCTAGCGCCCCAGAGACCCAGTACTTC. Supplemented by reference TRBV19 and TRBJ2-5, the full variable domain reads DGGITQSPKYLFRKEGQNVTLSCEQNLNHDAMYWYRQDPGQGLRLIYYSQIVNDFQKGDIAEGYSVSREKKESFPLTVTSAQKNPTAFYLCASSSSSAPETQYFGPGTRLLVL.